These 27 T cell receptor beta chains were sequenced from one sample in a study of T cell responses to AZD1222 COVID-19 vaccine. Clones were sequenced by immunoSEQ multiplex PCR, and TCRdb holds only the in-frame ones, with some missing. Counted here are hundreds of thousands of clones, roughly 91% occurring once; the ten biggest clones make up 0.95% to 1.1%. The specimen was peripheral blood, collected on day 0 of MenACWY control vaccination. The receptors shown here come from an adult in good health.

The CDR3 is CASSLDSLGNTIYF. CDR3 in DNA: TGCGCCAGCAGCTTGGACAGCCTTGGAAACACCATATATTTT. V and J are TRBV5-1 and TRBJ1-3; D gene uncertain. Trimming cost V 0 bases and J 3 bases, with 7 bases left between them. The CDR3 length is 14 residues. Germline V CDR1 and CDR2: SGHRS, YFSETQ. Looking up the rest from reference TRBV5-1 and TRBJ1-3 gives the full variable domain: KAGVTQTPRYLIKTRGQQVTLSCSPISGHRSVSWYQQTPGQGLQFLFEYFSETQRNKGNFPGRFSGRQFSNSRSEMNVSTLELGDSALYLCASSLDSLGNTIYFGEGSWLTVV.

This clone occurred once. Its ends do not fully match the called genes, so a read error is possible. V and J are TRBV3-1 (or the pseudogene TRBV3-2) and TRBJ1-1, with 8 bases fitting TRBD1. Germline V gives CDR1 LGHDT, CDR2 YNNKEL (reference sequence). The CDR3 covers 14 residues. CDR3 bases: TGTGCCAGCAGCCAAGGACAGGGGAACTCTGAAGCTTTCTTT. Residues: CASSQGQGNSEAFF.

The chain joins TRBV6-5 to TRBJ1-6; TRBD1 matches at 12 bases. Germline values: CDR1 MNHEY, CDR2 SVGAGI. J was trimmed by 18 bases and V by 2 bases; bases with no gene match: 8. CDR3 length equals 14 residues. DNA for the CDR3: TGTGCCAGCAGTTACGCTCCGGGACAGGGGGCTCCCCACTTT. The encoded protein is CASSYAPGQGAPHF.

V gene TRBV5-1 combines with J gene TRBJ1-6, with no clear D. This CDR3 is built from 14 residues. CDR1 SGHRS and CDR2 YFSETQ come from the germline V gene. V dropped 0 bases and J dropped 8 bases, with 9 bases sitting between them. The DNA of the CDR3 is TGCGCCAGCAGCTTGGCGGGTTCCTATTCACCCCTCCACTTT. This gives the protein CASSLAGSYSPLHF.

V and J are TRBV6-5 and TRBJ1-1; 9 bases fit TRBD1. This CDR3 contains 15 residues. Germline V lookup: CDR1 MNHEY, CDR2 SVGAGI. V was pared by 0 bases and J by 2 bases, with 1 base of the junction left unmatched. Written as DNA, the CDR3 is TGTGCCAGCAGTTACTCGGGACAGGGAAACACTGAAGCTTTCTTT. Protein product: CASSYSGQGNTEAFF.

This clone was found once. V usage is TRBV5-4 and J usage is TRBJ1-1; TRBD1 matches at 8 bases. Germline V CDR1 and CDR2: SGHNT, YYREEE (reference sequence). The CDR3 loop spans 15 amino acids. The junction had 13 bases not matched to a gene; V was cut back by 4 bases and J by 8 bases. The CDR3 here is CASSPETGVQREAFF. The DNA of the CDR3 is TGTGCCAGCAGCCCGGAGACAGGGGTCCAAAGGGAAGCTTTCTTT.

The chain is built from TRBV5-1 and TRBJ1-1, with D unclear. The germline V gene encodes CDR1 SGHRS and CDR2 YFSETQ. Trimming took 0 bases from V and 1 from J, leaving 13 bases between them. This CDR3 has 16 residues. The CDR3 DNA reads TGCGCCAGCAGCTTGGATCTTATGGGCGGGAACACTGAAGCTTTCTTT. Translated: CASSLDLMGGNTEAFF.

The CDR3 region is CASSPGVTGELFF. CDR3 bases: TGCGCCAGCAGCCCCGGCGTCACCGGGGAGCTGTTTTTT. The chain links TRBV5-1 to TRBJ2-2; D is ambiguous. Germline loops: CDR1 SGHRS, CDR2 YFSETQ. The CDR3 covers 13 residues. The germline V and J ends were trimmed by 4 bases and 4 bases, with 8 bases remaining between them.

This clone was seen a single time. The CDR3: CASSVGATNSPLHF. Written as DNA, the CDR3 is TGCGCCAGCAGCGTGGGGGCCACCAACTCACCCCTCCACTTT. V is TRBV5-1 and J is TRBJ1-6; tentatively, D is TRBD1 (6 bases). V was trimmed by 4 bases and J by 10 bases, leaving 15 bases between them. CDR1 and CDR2 (germline): SGHRS, YFSETQ. The CDR3 runs to 14 residues.

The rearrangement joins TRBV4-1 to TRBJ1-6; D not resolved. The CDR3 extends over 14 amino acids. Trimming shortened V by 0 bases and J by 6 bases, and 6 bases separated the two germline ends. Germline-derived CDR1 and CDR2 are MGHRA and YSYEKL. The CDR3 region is CASSQDRTNSPLHF. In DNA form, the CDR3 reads TGCGCCAGCAGCCAAGACAGAACTAATTCACCCCTCCACTTT.

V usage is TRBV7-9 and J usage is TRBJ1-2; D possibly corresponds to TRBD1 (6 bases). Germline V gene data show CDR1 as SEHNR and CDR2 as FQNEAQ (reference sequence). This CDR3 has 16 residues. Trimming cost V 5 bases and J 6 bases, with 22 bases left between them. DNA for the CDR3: TGTGCCAGCAGCCGAAGATTAGGACAGCCGCGGCATGGCTACACCTTC. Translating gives CASSRRLGQPRHGYTF.

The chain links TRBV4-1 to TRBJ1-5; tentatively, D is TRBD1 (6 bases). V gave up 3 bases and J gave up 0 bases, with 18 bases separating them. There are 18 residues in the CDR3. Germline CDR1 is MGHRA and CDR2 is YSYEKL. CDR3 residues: CASSQGDGGGVSNQPQHF. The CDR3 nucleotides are TGCGCCAGCAGCCAGGGTGACGGAGGGGGGGTTAGCAATCAGCCCCAGCATTTT.

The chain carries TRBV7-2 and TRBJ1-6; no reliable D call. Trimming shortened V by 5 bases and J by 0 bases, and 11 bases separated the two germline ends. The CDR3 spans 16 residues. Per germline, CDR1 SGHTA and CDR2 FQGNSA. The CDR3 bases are TGTGCCAGCAGCCTCGTCGAGGCCTCCTATAATTCACCCCTCCACTTT. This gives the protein CASSLVEASYNSPLHF.

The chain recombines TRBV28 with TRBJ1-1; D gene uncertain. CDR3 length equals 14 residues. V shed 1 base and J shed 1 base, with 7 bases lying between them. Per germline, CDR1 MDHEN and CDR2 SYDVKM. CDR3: CASSLYLPNTEAFF. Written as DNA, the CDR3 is TGTGCCAGCAGTTTATATCTCCCGAACACTGAAGCTTTCTTT.

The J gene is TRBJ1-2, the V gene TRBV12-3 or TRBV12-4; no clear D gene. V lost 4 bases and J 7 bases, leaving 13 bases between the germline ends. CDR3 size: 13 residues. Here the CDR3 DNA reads TGTGCCAGCAGTTCGCTGAAGGGCCTTGGCTACACCTTC. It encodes CASSSLKGLGYTF.

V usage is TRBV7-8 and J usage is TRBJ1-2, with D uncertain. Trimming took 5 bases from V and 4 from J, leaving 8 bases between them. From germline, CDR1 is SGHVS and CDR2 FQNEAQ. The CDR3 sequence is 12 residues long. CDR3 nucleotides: TGTGCCAGCAGCCTCGATGGCTATGGCTACACCTTC. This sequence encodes CASSLDGYGYTF.

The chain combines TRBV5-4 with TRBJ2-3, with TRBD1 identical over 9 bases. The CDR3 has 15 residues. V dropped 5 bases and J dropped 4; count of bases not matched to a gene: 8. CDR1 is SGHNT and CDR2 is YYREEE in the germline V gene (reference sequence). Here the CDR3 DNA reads TGTGCCAGCAGACGGGACAGGGTGGGCCCAGATACGCAGTATTTT. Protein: CASRRDRVGPDTQYF. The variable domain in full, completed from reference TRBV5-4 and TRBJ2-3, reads ETGVTQSPTHLIKTRGQQVTLRCSSQSGHNTVSWYQQALGQGPQFIFQYYREEENGRGNFPPRFSGLQFPNYSSELNVNALELDDSALYLCASRRDRVGPDTQYFGPGTRLTVL.

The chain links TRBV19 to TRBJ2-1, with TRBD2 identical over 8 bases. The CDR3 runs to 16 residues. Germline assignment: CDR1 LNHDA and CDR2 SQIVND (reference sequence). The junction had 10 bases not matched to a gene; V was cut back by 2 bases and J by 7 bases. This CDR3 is CASSIFSGGAQNEQFF. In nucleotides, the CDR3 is TGTGCCAGTAGTATATTTTCCGGGGGGGCCCAAAATGAGCAGTTCTTC.

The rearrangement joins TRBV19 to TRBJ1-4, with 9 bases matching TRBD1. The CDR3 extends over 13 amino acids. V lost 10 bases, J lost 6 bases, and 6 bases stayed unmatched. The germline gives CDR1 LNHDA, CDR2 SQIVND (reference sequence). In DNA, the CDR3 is TGTGCCACCACGGGACAGGGATATGAAAAACTGTTTTTT. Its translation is CATTGQGYEKLFF.

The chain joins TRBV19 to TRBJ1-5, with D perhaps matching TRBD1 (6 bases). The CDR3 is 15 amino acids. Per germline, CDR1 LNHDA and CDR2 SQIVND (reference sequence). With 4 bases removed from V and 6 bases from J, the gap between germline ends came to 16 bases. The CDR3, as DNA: TGTGCCAGTAGTAGGGGACAACAAGGGGCTCAGCCCCAGCATTTT. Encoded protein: CASSRGQQGAQPQHF. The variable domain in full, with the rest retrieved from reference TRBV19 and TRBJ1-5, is DGGITQSPKYLFRKEGQNVTLSCEQNLNHDAMYWYRQDPGQGLRLIYYSQIVNDFQKGDIAEGYSVSREKKESFPLTVTSAQKNPTAFYLCASSRGQQGAQPQHFGDGTRLSIL.

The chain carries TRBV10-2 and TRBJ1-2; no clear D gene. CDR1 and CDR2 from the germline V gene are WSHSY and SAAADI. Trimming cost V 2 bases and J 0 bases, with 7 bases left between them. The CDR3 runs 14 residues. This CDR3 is CASSEARSNYGYTF. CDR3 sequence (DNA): TGCGCCAGCAGTGAGGCCAGATCTAACTATGGCTACACCTTC.

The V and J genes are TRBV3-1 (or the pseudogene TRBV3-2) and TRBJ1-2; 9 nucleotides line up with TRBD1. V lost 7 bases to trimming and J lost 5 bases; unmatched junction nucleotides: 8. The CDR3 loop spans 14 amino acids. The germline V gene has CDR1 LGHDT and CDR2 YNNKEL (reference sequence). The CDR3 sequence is CASKGTGNVYGYTF. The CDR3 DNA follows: TGTGCCAGCAAAGGGACAGGGAACGTTTATGGCTACACCTTC.

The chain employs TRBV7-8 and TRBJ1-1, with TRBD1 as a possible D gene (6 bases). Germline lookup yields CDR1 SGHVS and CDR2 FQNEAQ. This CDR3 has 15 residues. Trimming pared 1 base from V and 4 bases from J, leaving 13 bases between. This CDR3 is CASSLVGTSSTEAFF. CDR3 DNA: TGTGCCAGCAGCTTAGTTGGGACATCGAGCACTGAAGCTTTCTTT. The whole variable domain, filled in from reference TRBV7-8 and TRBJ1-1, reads GAGVSQSPRYKVAKRGQDVALRCDPISGHVSLFWYQQALGQGPEFLTYFQNEAQLDKSGLPSDRFFAERPEGSVSTLKIQRTQQEDSAVYLCASSLVGTSSTEAFFGQGTRLTVV.

Written as DNA, the CDR3 is TGTGCCAGCTCGCCCGGACAGGGGTGGAATGAGCAGTTCTTC. It codes for CASSPGQGWNEQFF. V is TRBV18 and J is TRBJ2-1; 9 bases map to TRBD1. The CDR3 runs to 14 residues. From germline, CDR1 is KGHSH and CDR2 LQKENI. After removal of 6 bases from V and 7 bases from J, the junction contained 7 bases not matched to a gene.

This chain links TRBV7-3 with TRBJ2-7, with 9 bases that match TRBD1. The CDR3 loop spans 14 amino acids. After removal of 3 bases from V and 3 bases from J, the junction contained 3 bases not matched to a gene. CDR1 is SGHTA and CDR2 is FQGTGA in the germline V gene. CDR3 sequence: CASSLGTGYYEQYF. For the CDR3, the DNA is TGTGCCAGCAGCTTGGGGACAGGGTACTACGAGCAGTACTTC.

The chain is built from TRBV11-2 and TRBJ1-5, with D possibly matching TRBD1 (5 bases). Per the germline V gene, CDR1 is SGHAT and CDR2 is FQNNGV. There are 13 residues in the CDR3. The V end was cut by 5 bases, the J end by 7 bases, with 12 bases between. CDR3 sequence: CASSRGMSQPQHF. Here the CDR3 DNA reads TGTGCCAGCAGCAGGGGTATGAGCCAGCCCCAGCATTTT.

CDR3 in amino acids: CASSERGRRAEKLFF. The CDR3 DNA sequence: TGTGCCAGCAGTGAACGAGGACGGAGGGCTGAAAAACTGTTTTTT. This chain joins TRBV6-1 and TRBJ1-4; D unresolved. The CDR3 is 15 amino acids. Looked up from germline, CDR1 is MNHNS and CDR2 is SASEGT. The germline V and J ends were trimmed by 2 bases and 7 bases, with 14 bases remaining between them.